This section outlines one T cell receptor (beta chain) sequence together with its context. This clonotype was counted a few times. Its antigen specificity is not known. Per-base quality was not reported, and no clone a single base away is much larger than it. Library prep was done by RT-PCR. Sequencing relied on an Illumina HiSeq 2500. TCRdb passed the public sequencing reads through fastp at Q25 and MiXCR, retaining productive beta sequences. CDR3 protein sequences are deduplicated, and each keeps its most common genes and DNA. In this sample the table shows about 570,000 distinct CDR3 sequences, 10% to 15% of which occur a single time. Jointly, the top ten make up roughly 10% of the sample. This record comes from a study of response to subunit inactivated influenza vaccine (dated by TCRdb to 2017 to 2018). The study in broad terms: Deep quantitative T cell receptor repertoire profiling was used in the study to track responses to a trivalent subunit inactivated influenza vaccine. General findings and caveats noted by the study authors: The authors suggested that each seasonal influenza vaccination may recruit only a limited number of new T cells.

From a lookup of the germline V gene (reference sequence), CDR1 and CDR2 are DFQATT and SNEGSKA. The CDR3 holds 12 amino acids from the cysteine to the phenylalanine. Of all the DNA, just the CDR3 is kept, 36 bases in frame from base 1. A distance of 10 bases separates the germline ends of V and J, which lose 4 bases and 4 bases respectively. The sequence came from a man in his fifties who received an inactivated influenza vaccine. Donor details come from another sample of the same person, matched by shared clones. This specimen consisted of PBMCs from blood, obtained on the day of vaccination. The chain uses TRBV20-1 and TRBJ2-5, with an unclear D gene assignment. CDR3 protein: CSANSLVETQYF. Read as DNA, the sequence is TGCAGTGCTAATTCTCTGGTAGAGACCCAGTACTTC.